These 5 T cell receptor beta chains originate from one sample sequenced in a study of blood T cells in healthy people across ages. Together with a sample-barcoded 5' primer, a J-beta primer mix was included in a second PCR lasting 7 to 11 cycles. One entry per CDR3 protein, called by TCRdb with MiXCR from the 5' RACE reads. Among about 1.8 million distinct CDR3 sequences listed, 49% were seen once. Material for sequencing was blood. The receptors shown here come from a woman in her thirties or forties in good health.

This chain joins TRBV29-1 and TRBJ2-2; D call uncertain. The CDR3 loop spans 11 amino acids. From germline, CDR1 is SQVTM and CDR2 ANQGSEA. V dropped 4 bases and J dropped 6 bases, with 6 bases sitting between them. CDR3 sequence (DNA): TGCAGCGTTGGCAGACCCGGGGAGCTGTTTTTT. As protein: CSVGRPGELFF.

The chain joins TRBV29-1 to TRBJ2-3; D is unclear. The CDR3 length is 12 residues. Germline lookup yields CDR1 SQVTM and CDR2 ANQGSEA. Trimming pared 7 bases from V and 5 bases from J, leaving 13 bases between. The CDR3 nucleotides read TGCAGCGGTAGTTATTGGGGAGATACGCAGTATTTT. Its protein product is CSGSYWGDTQYF.

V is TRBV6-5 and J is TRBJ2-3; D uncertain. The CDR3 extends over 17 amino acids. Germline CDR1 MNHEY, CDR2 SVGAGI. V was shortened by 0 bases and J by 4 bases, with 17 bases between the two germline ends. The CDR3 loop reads CASSYSFDTSRADTQYF. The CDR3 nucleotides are TGTGCCAGCAGTTACTCATTTGATACAAGTAGGGCAGATACGCAGTATTTT.

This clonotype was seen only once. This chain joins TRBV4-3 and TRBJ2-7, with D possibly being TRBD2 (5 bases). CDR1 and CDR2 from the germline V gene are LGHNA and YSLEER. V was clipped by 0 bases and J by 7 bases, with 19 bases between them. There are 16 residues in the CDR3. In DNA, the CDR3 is TGCGCCAGCAGCCAAGATAGTGCGGGTGACTACAATGAGCAGTACTTC. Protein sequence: CASSQDSAGDYNEQYF.

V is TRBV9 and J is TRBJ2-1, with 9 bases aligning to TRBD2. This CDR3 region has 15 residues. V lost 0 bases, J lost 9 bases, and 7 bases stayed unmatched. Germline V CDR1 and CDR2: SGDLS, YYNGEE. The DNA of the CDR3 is TGTGCCAGCAGCGTAGTGAGCGGGGGGCTCGGTGAGCAGTTCTTC. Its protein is CASSVVSGGLGEQFF.